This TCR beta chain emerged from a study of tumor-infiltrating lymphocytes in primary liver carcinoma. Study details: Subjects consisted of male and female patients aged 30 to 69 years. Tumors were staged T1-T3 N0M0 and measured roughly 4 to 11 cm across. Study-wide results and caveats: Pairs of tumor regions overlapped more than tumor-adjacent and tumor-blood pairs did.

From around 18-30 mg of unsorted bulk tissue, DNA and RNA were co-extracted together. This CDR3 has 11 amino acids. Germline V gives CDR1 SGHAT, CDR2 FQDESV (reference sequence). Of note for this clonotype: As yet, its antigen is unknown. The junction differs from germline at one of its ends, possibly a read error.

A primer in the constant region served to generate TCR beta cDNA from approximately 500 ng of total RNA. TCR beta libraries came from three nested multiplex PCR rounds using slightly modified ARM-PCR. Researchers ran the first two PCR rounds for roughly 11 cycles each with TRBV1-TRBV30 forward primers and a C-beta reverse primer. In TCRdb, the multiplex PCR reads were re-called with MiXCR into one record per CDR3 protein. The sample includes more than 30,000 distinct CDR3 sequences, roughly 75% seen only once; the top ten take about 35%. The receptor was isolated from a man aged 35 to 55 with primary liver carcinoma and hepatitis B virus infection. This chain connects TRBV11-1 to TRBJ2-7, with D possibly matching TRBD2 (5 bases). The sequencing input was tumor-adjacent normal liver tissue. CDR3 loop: CASSLDYGHYF. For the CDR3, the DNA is TGTGCTAGCAGCTTAGACTACGGGCATTACTTC.